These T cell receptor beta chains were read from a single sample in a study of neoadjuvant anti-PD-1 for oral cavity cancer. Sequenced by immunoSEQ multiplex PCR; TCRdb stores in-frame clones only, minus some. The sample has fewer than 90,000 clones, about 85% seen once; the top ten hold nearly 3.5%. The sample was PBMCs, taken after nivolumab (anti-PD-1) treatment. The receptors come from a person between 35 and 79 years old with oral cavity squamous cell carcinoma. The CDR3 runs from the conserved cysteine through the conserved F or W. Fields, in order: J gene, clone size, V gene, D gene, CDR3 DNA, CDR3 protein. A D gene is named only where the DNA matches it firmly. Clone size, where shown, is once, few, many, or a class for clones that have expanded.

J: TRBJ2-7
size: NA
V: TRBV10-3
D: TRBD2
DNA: TGTGCCATCAGTCCTAGCGGGACCTCCTACGAGCAGTACTTC
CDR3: CAISPSGTSYEQYF

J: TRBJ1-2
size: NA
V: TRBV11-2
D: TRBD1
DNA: TGTGCCAGCAGCTTAGGGACAGGGGCCGGTGGCTACACCTTC
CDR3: CASSLGTGAGGYTF

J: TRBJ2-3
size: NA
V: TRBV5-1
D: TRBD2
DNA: TGCGCCAGCAGCTTCCCCCCTGGGGCGGGAGGTCTCACAGATACGCAGTATTTT
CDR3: CASSFPPGAGGLTDTQYF

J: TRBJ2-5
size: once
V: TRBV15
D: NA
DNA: TGTGCCACCAGCAGAGATCGTCTCGTCAGGGGTGAGACCCAGTACTTC
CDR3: CATSRDRLVRGETQYF

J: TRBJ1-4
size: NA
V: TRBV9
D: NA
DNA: TGTGCCAGCAGCGTAGGGCCATCCACTAATGAAAAACTGTTTTTT
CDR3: CASSVGPSTNEKLFF

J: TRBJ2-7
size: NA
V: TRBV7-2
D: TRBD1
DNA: TGTGCCAGCAGCGTCGGACAGGGGGCTCCCTACGAGCAGTACTTC
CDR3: CASSVGQGAPYEQYF

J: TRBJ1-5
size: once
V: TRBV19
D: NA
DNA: TGTGCCAGTAGTATAGTGGGCAGGGAGCCCCAGCATTTT
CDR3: CASSIVGREPQHF

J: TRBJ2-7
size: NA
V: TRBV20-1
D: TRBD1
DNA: TGCAGTGTTTCCGGACAGGGCGAGCAGTACTTC
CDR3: CSVSGQGEQYF

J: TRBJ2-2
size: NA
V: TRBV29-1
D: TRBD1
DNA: TGCAGCGTAGGACAGGCGGTCGGGGAGCTGTTTTTT
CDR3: CSVGQAVGELFF

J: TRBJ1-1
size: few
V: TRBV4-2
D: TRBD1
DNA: TGTGCCAGCAGCCAAGGGACAGTGGGCAGGGGGGTCGCTGAAGCTTTCTTT
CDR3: CASSQGTVGRGVAEAFF

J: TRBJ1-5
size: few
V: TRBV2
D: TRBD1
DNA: TGTGCCAGCAGTGGGACAGGGATAGGTCAGCCCCAGCATTTT
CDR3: CASSGTGIGQPQHF

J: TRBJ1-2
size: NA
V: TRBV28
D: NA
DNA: TGTGCCAGCAGTTTATTGGGCCAGACCTATGGCTACACCTTC
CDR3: CASSLLGQTYGYTF

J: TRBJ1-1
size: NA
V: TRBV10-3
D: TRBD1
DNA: TGTGCCATCAGTGCAGGGGGGAACACTGAAGCTTTCTTT
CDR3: CAISAGGNTEAFF

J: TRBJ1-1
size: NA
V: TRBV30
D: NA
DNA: TGTGCCTGGAATTTTCGTAACACTGAAGCTTTCTTT
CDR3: CAWNFRNTEAFF

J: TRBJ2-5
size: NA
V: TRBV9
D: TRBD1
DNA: TGTGCCAGCAGCGTAGAGGGACAGGGGCAAGAGACCCAGTACTTC
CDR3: CASSVEGQGQETQYF

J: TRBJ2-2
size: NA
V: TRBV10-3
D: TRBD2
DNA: TGTGCCATCAGTCCCGCCGAGACTAGCGGGAGTTATGGCACCGGGGAGCTGTTTTTT
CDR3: CAISPAETSGSYGTGELFF

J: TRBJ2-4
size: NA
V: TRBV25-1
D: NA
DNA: TGTGCCAGCAGTGACCCGGGACTCAAAAACATTCAGTACTTC
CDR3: CASSDPGLKNIQYF

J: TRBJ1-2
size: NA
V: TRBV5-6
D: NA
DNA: TGTGCCAGCAGCTTCGCGGGGGGCAAAGGTGGCTACACCTTC
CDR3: CASSFAGGKGGYTF

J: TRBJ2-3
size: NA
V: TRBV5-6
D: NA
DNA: TGTGCCAGCAGCCCGGGACATGGCACAGATACGCAGTATTTT
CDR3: CASSPGHGTDTQYF

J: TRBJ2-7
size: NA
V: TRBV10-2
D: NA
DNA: TGCGCCAGCAGTGAGTCGGTGGGAGCGGCCGAGCAGTACTTC
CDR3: CASSESVGAAEQYF

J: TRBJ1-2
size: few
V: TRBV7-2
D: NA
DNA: TGTGCCAGCAGCTCGGTCTACTATGGCTACACCTTC
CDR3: CASSSVYYGYTF

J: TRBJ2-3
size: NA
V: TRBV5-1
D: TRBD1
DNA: TGCGCCAGCAGTCCGGGACAGGGCCCAGATACGCAGTATTTT
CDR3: CASSPGQGPDTQYF

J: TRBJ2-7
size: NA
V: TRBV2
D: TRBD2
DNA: TGTGCCAGTGGGGAGACTAGCGGGCTGTACGAGCAGTACTTC
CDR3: CASGETSGLYEQYF

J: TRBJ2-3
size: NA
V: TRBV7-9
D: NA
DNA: TGTGCCAGCAGCTTAAATTCCCCTAGCACAGATACGCAGTATTTT
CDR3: CASSLNSPSTDTQYF

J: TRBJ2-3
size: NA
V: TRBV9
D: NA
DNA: TGTGCCAGCAGCGTAGGAAGGGATACGCAGTATTTT
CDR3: CASSVGRDTQYF

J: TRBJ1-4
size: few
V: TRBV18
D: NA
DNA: TGTGCCAGCTCACCACAGGAGGAAAAACTGTTTTTT
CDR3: CASSPQEEKLFF

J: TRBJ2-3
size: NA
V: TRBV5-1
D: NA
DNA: TGCGCCAGCAGCTTGGGATCTAGCAGCTTCACAGATACGCAGTATTTT
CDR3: CASSLGSSSFTDTQYF

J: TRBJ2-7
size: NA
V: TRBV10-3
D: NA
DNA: TGTGCCATCAGTAGGGTCACATACGAGCAGTACTTC
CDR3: CAISRVTYEQYF

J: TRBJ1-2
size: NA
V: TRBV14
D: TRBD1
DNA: TGTGCCAGCAGCCAAGACGGGGGACAGGGTATCTATGGCTACACCTTC
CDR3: CASSQDGGQGIYGYTF